Sequencing of this T cell receptor beta chain was carried out in a study of blood T cells in healthy people across ages. General study findings and limits: Long-lived donors had more naive CD4+ cells and higher diversity than aged donors. Calculation of diversity from one million T cells yielded estimates considered to be underestimates.

Using a J-beta primer mix together with a sample-barcoded 5' primer, a second PCR was run for roughly 6 to 11 cycles. TCRdb fed the 5' RACE reads into MiXCR, producing one record per CDR3 protein. Among some 1.4 million distinct CDR3 sequences listed, 35% to 45% were seen once. The CDR3 covers 11 residues. The germline V gene encodes CDR1 MNHEY and CDR2 SMNVEV (reference sequence). With 7 bases removed from V and 7 bases from J, the gap between germline ends came to 10 bases. A word on this clonotype: The antigen remains unidentified.

V and J are TRBV27 and TRBJ2-5; no clear D gene. This TCR came from a woman aged 18-30 years in good health. Sequencing was done on a sample of blood. The DNA of the CDR3 is TGTGCCAGCAACATTCTTGCGACCCAGTACTTC. It codes for CASNILATQYF.